The clone carrying this TCR beta chain was recorded a few times. Trimming left V 7 bases short and J 5 bases short, with 13 bases between. This CDR3 is 13 amino acids long. Germline V gene lookup returns CDR1 MNHEY and CDR2 SMNVEV (reference sequence). This sample is drawn from a study of spatial heterogeneity in lung cancer. Each CDR3 protein is one row after TCRdb ran MiXCR on the 5' RACE reads. The repertoire holds tens of thousands of distinct CDR3 sequences, with about an eighth as singletons. As to time point: sample taken at primary tumor resection. Whole RNA came from tumor, nontumor lung or frozen PBMC and was sequenced without being sorted.

The receptor's source is a male donor with early-stage non-small cell lung cancer. This chain uses TRBV27 with TRBJ2-3; tentative D call: TRBD1 (5 bases). This specimen was PBMCs, taken at surgery. The CDR3 sequence: CASTLGAGDTQYF. The CDR3 coding sequence is TGTGCCAGCACCTTAGGGGCCGGAGATACGCAGTATTTT.